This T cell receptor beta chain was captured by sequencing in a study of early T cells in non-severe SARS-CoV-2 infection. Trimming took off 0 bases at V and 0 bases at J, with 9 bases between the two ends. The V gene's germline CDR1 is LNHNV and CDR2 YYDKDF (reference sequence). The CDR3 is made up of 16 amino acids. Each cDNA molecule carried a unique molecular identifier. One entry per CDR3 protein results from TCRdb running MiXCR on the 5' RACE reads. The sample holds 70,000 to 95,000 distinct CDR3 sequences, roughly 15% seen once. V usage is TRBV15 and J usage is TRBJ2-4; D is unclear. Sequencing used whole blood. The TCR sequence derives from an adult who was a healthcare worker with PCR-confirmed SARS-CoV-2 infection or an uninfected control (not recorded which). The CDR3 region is CATSREGGVAKNIQYF. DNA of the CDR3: TGTGCCACCAGCAGAGAGGGCGGTGTAGCCAAAAACATTCAGTACTTC.